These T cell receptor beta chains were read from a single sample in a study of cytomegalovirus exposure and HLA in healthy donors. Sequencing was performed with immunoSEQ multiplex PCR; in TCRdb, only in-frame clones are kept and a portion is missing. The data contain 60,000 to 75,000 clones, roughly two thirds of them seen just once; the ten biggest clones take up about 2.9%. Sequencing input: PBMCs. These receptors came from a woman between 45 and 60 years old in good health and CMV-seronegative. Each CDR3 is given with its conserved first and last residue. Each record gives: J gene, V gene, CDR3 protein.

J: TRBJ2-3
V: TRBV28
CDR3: CASSGGGSTDTQYF

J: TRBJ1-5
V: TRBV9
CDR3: CASSSDSGTTSAPQHF

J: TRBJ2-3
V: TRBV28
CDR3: CASSFPGTANSTDTQYF

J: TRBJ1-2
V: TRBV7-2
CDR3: CASSPDNGDYGYTF

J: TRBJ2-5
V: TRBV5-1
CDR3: CASSLGAGVQETQYF

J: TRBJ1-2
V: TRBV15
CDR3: CATSRATEGYTF

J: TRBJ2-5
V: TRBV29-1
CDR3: CSVDETGYQETQYF

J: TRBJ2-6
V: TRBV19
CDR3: CASSIRGPLSGANVLTF

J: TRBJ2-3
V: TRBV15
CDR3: CATSEESADTQYF

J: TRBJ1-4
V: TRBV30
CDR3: CAWSERKGAREKLFF

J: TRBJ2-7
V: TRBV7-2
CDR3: CASSLDPGVMYEQYF

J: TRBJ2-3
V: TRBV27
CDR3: CASSLTGGADTQYF

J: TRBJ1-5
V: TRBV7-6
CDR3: CASSLDPAAGGPQHF

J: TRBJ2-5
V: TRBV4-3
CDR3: CASSQGLAGNQQETQYF

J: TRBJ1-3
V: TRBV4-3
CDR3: CASSQATGVGNTIYF

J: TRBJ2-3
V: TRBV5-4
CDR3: CAVKRGQSTDTQYF

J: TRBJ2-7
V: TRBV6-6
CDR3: CASSPGQGREQYF

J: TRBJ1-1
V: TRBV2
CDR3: CASTLGRDGTEAFF

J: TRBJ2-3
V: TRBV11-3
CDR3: CASSLGASSSTDTQYF

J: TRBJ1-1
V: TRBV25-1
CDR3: CASSRRGQVNTEAFF

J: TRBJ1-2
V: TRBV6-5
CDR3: CASSNRQGNYGYTF

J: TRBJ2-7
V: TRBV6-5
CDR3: CASSRTGAYYEQYF

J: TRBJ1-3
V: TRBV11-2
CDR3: CASSSPLTGNTIYF